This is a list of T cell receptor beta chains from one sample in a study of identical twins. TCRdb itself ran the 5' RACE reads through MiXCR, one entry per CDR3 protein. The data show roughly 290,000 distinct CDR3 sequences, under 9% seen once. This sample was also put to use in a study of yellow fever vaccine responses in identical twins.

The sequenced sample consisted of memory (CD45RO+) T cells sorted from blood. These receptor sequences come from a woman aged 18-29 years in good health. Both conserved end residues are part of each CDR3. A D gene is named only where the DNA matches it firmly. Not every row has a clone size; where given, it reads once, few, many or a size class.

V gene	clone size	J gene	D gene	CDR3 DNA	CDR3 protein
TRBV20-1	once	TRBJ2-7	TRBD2	TGCAGTGCTAGAGAGTTGGGACTAGCGGGAGCGAGGGAGCAGTACTTC	CSARELGLAGAREQYF
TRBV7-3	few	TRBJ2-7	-	TGTGCCAGCAGCCCGGGGCAGGGTTCCTTCTACGAGCAGTACTTC	CASSPGQGSFYEQYF
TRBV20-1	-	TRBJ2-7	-	TGCAGTGCTAGAGGCGGCGGGGAGCAGTACTTC	CSARGGGEQYF
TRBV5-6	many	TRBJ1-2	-	TGTGCCAGCAGCTTGGTGGCCAGGGTGAACTATGGCTACACCTTC	CASSLVARVNYGYTF
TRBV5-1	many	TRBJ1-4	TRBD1	TGCGCCAGCAGCTTGGAAGGGGGCGGCCCCCCGCGATTT	CASSLEGGGPPRF
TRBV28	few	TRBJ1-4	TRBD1	TGTGCCAGCAGTTTAGTACAGGGGGCCCGCTTCTTTAATGAAAAACTGTTTTTT	CASSLVQGARFFNEKLFF
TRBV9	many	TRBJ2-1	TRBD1	TGTGCCAGCAGCGTAGGGGACAGGGGATATGGTGAGCAGTTCTTC	CASSVGDRGYGEQFF
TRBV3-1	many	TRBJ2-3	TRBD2	TGTGCCAGCAGCGATCTAGCGGGAGGCACAGATACGCAGTATTTT	CASSDLAGGTDTQYF
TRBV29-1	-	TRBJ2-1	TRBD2	TGCAGCGTTGAAGATCACGGGGGGGGTGAGCAGTTCTTC	CSVEDHGGGEQFF
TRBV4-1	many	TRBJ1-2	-	TGCGCCAGCAGCCCCACGCGGAGGGATAACTATGGCTACACCTTC	CASSPTRRDNYGYTF
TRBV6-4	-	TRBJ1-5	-	TGTGCCAGCAGTGAAGCGATAGGGGGGCAGCCCCAGCATTTT	CASSEAIGGQPQHF
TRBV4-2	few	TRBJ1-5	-	TGTGCCAGCAGCCAAGAGGACGGTAATCAGCCCCAGCATTTT	CASSQEDGNQPQHF
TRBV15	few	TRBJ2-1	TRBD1	TGTGCCACCAGCAGACTGGGGGACAGCACAGTGACGTTCTCCTACAATGAGCAGTTCTTC	CATSRLGDSTVTFSYNEQFF
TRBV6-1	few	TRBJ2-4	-	TGTGCCAGCAGTGGGACGGGAAACATTCAGTACTTC	CASSGTGNIQYF
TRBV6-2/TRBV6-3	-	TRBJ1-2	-	TGTGCCAGCAGTTACACCCCTGGAGCCGGCTACACCTTC	CASSYTPGAGYTF
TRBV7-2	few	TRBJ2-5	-	TGTGCCAGCAGCCAGGGGGGGAGGGGTCGACTTCGAGAGACCCAGTACTTC	CASSQGGRGRLRETQYF
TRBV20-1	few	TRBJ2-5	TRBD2	TGCAGTGCTAGACTAGCGGGGATCCAAGAGACCCAGTACTTC	CSARLAGIQETQYF
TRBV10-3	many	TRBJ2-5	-	TGTGCCATCAGCGCTTTTGGGGGATCGGGAGAGACCCAGTACTTC	CAISAFGGSGETQYF
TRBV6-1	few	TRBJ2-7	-	TGTGCCAGCAGCGCGGATGCCTACGAGCAGTACTTC	CASSADAYEQYF
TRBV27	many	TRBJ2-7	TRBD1	TGTGCCAGCTTGGGACAGGGAGGCAACGAGCAGTACTTC	CASLGQGGNEQYF
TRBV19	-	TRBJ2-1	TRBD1	TGTGCCAGTAGTATAAGGGGGCGGCCAAATGAGCAGTTCTTC	CASSIRGRPNEQFF
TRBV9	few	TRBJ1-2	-	TGTGCCAGCAGCGCCGAGGCTGGTGGCTACACCTTC	CASSAEAGGYTF
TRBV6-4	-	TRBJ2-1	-	TGTGCCAGCAGTGAAGTCCCAGGGACCTACAATGAGCAGTTCTTC	CASSEVPGTYNEQFF
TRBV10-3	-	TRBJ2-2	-	TGTGCCATCAGTGCCGGCGCCGGGGAGCTGTTTTTT	CAISAGAGELFF
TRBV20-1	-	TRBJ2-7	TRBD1	TGCAGTTCAAAAGGGACAGGCTACGAGCAGTACTTC	CSSKGTGYEQYF
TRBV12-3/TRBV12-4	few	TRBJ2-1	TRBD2	TGTGCCTGCAGCAAACCGGGACTAGCTCGTGGGAGGAGTGGTGAGCAGTTCTTC	CACSKPGLARGRSGEQFF
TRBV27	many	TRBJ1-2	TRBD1	TGTGCCAGCAGAGCCAATTCAGGGGGCTTCTACCTTTATGGCTACACCTTC	CASRANSGGFYLYGYTF
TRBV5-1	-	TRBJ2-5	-	TGCGCCAGCAGCTTGGGAAGGGAATCGGAGACCCAGTACTTC	CASSLGRESETQYF
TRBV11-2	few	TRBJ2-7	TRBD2	TGTGCCAGCAGCGCCCTACTAGCGGGTAACGTCTACGAGCAGTACTTC	CASSALLAGNVYEQYF
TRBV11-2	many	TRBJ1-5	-	TGTGCCAGCAGCCGGAATCAGCCCCAGCATTTT	CASSRNQPQHF
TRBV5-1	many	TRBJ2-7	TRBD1	TGCGCCAGCAGCGCGGGACAGGGATCCTACGAGCAGTACTTC	CASSAGQGSYEQYF
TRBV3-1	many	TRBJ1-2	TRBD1	TGTGCCAGCAGCCCCGGACAGGGGCCTTCAGATAACTATGGCTACACCTTC	CASSPGQGPSDNYGYTF
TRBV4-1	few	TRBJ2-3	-	TGCGCCAGCAGCCAAGAGAAGGGGAGGAGCACAGATACGCAGTATTTT	CASSQEKGRSTDTQYF
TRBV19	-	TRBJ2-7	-	TGTGCCAGTAGTATAGATCACACCTTACGTGAGCAGTACTTC	CASSIDHTLREQYF
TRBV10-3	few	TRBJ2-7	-	TGTGCCATCTCCAGCTCCACCTACGAGCAGTACTTC	CAISSSTYEQYF
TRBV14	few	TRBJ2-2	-	TGTGCCAGCAGCCAACCAGGGGTTGGCACCGGGGAGCTGTTTTTT	CASSQPGVGTGELFF
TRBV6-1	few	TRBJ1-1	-	TGTGCCAGCAGCCGCAGTATGAACACTGAAGCTTTCTTT	CASSRSMNTEAFF